The T cell receptor beta chain described here comes from a study of T cells after yellow fever vaccination. Points from the study as a whole: At around 95% for CD4 and 70% to 90% for CD8, most primary-vaccination clones showed up again after the booster. Abundant clonotypes from the bulk population could have been carried over as contaminants into FACS-sorted repertoires. A secondary response was less intense yet reached its peak sooner, at day 5 versus 15.

In regard to this clonotype: Its antigen remains unidentified.

This CDR3 contains 14 residues. The germline V gene encodes CDR1 SNHLY and CDR2 FYNNEI. Unmatched junction bases numbered 8, after V lost 6 bases and J lost 5 bases. TCRdb called the 5' RACE reads again in MiXCR, with one record for every CDR3 protein. Among about 120,000 distinct CDR3 sequences, under 9% were seen once, and the ten largest hold almost 40%. This sample comprised CD8+ T cells sorted from PBMCs, obtained on the day of the yellow fever booster vaccination. The origin of this receptor is a man aged 18 to 35 who received the YFV17D yellow fever vaccine. The V and J genes are TRBV2 and TRBJ1-1; 8 positions agree with TRBD1. CDR3 amino acids: CASRPGQGGTEAFF. CDR3 DNA sequence: TGTGCCAGCAGGCCAGGACAGGGAGGAACTGAAGCTTTCTTT.